Below, 10 T cell receptor beta chains from the same sample are listed, as sequenced in a study of response to subunit inactivated influenza vaccine. Using its own MiXCR run on the RT-PCR reads, TCRdb lists one record per CDR3 protein. The sample includes about 240,000 distinct CDR3 sequences, 9% to 15% seen only once; the top ten take 7.5% to 10%. This specimen consisted of non-naive T cells sorted from PBMCs, obtained around two weeks before vaccination. These receptors were collected from a middle-aged man who received an inactivated influenza vaccine.

This clonotype was detected only a few times. The chain recombines TRBV6-2 or TRBV6-3 with TRBJ2-7; TRBD1 aligns across 8 bases. This CDR3 spans 13 amino acids. Looked up from germline, CDR1 is MNHEY and CDR2 is SVGEGT. The ends lost 9 bases at V and 0 bases at J; junction bases unmatched: 4. This CDR3 reads CASRDRSSYEQYF. CDR3 in DNA: TGTGCCAGTAGGGACAGGAGCTCCTACGAGCAGTACTTC.

J is TRBJ2-7 and V is TRBV20-1; 14 positions agree with TRBD2. Germline values: CDR1 DFQATT, CDR2 SNEGSKA (reference sequence). This CDR3 has 15 amino acids. V dropped 5 bases and J dropped 3; count of bases not matched to a gene: 6. This CDR3 reads CSADRTSGGIYEQYF. The DNA for the CDR3 is TGCAGTGCTGACCGGACTAGCGGGGGGATCTACGAGCAGTACTTC.

The CDR3 protein is CASSLAGQGYNSPLHF. CDR3 nucleotides: TGCGCCAGCAGCTTGGCGGGACAGGGGTATAATTCACCCCTCCACTTT. This chain connects TRBV5-1 to TRBJ1-6; 10 bases are a match to TRBD1. The trim removed 0 bases at V and 4 bases at J, leaving 1 base unmatched. Germline V gene lookup returns CDR1 SGHRS and CDR2 YFSETQ. The CDR3 is made up of 16 amino acids.

This clonotype has more than one count but fewer than ten. The rearrangement joins TRBV12-3 or TRBV12-4 to TRBJ2-7; D is unclear. The CDR3 loop spans 14 amino acids. The germline V and J ends were trimmed by 3 bases and 5 bases, with 14 bases remaining between them. The CDR3 is CASSFWGPPDEQYF. The CDR3 DNA follows: TGTGCCAGCAGTTTTTGGGGTCCTCCAGACGAGCAGTACTTC.

This clonotype was seen repeatedly, ten times or more. The V call is TRBV20-1, the J call TRBJ2-3; 11 nucleotides align to TRBD2. This CDR3 has 16 residues. V lost 3 bases, J lost 0 bases, and 5 bases stayed unmatched. From germline, CDR1 is DFQATT and CDR2 SNEGSKA (reference sequence). The CDR3 here is CSASRTSGYSTDTQYF. The CDR3, as DNA: TGCAGTGCTAGTAGGACTAGCGGGTATAGCACAGATACGCAGTATTTT.

This clonotype was observed many times. The gene calls are TRBV12-3 or TRBV12-4 and TRBJ1-3, with unresolved D. The CDR3 length is 15 residues. Trimming stripped 2 bases from V and 2 bases from J, with 10 bases between. For the CDR3, the DNA is TGTGCCAGCAGTTTATACGGGAGTCCTGGAAACACCATATATTTT. Encoded protein: CASSLYGSPGNTIYF.

This clonotype has only a few counts. The chain links TRBV7-6 to TRBJ1-3; the D is unclear. Germline values: CDR1 SGHVS, CDR2 FNYEAQ. This CDR3 comprises 16 residues. V lost 3 bases and J lost 0, with 12 bases in between. The CDR3 DNA reads TGTGCCAGCAGCTTTAAAGGCCGGGACTCTGGAAACACCATATATTTT. Translation: CASSFKGRDSGNTIYF.

The chain has TRBV4-3 and TRBJ2-3; 7 bases agree with TRBD2. The V gene's germline CDR1 is LGHNA and CDR2 YSLEER. The CDR3 has 16 residues. Trimming removed 2 bases from V and 0 bases from J; junction bases left unmatched: 5. The CDR3 loop is CASSQRGVPSTDTQYF. CDR3 in DNA: TGCGCCAGCAGCCAACGGGGGGTCCCTAGCACAGATACGCAGTATTTT.

This clonotype was seen a few times. The chain recombines TRBV4-2 with TRBJ2-7; TRBD1 matches at 11 bases. V dropped 4 bases and J dropped 7; count of bases not matched to a gene: 9. This CDR3 is 15 amino acids long. From germline, CDR1 is LGHNA and CDR2 YNFKEQ. CDR3 DNA sequence: TGTGCCAGCAGCCCCGGGACAGGGGGGTACCTGGAGCAGTACTTC. Residues: CASSPGTGGYLEQYF.

This clonotype was seen only a few times. The chain uses TRBV18 and TRBJ1-1; D remains unclear. CDR3 length: 13 residues. Germline CDR1 reads KGHSH; CDR2 reads LQKENI. V was shortened by 1 base and J by 6 bases, with 9 bases between the two germline ends. For the CDR3, the DNA is TGTGCCAGCTCACCACAGGCGGCTTCTGAAGCTTTCTTT. Translation gives CASSPQAASEAFF.